This TCR beta chain appears in the sequencing data of a study of blood T cell repertoires in COVID-19. Looking at the study overall: Nucleic acid was either cDNA or gDNA, and it came from T cells, B-cell-depleted T cells, or PBMCs.

The CDR3 has 13 residues. Trimming cost V 4 bases and J 6 bases; bases outside gene matches: 2. Here immunoSEQ multiplex PCR was the method, and the copy in TCRdb shows in-frame clones only, minus some. Among 400,000 to 450,000 clones listed, about nine tenths were seen once. This clonotype was sampled from a woman aged 25-40 years with active or convalescent COVID-19. J is TRBJ2-2 and V is TRBV12-3 or TRBV12-4; TRBD1 matches 7 bases. Sequencing was done on a sample of peripheral blood. The CDR3 nucleotides read TGTGCCAGCAGTTCTACAGGGGCCGGGGAGCTGTTTTTT. Its translation: CASSSTGAGELFF.